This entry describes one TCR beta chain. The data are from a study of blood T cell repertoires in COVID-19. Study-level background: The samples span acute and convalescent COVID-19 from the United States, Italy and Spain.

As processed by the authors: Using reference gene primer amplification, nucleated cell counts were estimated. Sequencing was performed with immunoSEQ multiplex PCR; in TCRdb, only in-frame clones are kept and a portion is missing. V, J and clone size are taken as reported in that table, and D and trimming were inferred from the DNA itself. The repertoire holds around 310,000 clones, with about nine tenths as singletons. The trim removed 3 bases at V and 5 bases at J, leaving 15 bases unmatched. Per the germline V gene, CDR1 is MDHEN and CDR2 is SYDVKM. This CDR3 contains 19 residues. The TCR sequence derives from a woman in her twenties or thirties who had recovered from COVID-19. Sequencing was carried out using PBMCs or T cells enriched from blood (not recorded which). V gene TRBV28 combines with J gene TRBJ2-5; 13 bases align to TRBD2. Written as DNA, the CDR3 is TGTGCCAGCAGTTTCACTCAAAAGACTAGCGGGGGGCCAGGGGAGACCCAGTACTTC. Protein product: CASSFTQKTSGGPGETQYF.